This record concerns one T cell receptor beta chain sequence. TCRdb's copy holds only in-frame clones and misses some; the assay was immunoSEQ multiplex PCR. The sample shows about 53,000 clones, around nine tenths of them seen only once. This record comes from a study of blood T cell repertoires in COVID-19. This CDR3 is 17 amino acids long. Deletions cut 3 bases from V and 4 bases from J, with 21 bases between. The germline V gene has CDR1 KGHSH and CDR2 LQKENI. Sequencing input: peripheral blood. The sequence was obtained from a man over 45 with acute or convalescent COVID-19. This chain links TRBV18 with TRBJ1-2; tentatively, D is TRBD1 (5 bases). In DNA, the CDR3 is TGTGCCAGCTCACCGATACAGGACGGACCGCCCTTCTATGGCTACACCTTC. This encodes CASSPIQDGPPFYGYTF.